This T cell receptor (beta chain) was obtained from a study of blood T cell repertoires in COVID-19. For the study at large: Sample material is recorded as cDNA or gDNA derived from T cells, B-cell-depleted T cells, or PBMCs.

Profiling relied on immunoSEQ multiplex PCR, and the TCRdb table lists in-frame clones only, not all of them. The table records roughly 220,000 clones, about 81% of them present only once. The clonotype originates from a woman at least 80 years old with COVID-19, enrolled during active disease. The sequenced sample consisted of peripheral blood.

In DNA, the CDR3 is TGTGCCAGCAGCCTAACCGGGACAGGGATTTCGACCCAGTACTTC. Protein sequence: CASSLTGTGISTQYF. The gene calls are TRBV7-8 and TRBJ2-5; 9 bases line up with TRBD1. The germline V gene has CDR1 SGHVS and CDR2 FQNEAQ. V dropped 5 bases and J dropped 7; count of bases not matched to a gene: 11. This CDR3 region has 15 residues.